These T cell receptor beta chains were read from a single sample in a study of T cells in Graves' hyperthyroidism and ophthalmopathy. MiXCR was run by TCRdb on the multiplex PCR reads, yielding one entry per CDR3 protein. The data show roughly 510,000 distinct CDR3 sequences, with 46% seen just once and around two fifths held by the top ten. The sample was peripheral blood or thyroid tissue (not recorded which). These receptor sequences come from an adult woman with Graves' disease, either hyperthyroidism or ophthalmopathy (not recorded which). CDR3s leave out the opening cysteine and the closing phenylalanine or tryptophan.

j_gene | v_gene | CDR3aa
TRBJ1-4 | TRBV12-3/TRBV12-4 | ASNRGDHNEKLF
TRBJ1-1 | TRBV5-4 | ASSGSNSQGPTEAF
TRBJ2-7 | TRBV7-9 | ASSLYGLAGAHEQY
TRBJ1-2 | TRBV24-1 | ATRERDRDFYGYT
TRBJ2-5 | TRBV20-1 | SASGLAGGVAGTQY
TRBJ1-5 | TRBV15 | ATSTQH
TRBJ1-5 | TRBV20-1 | SARGSGQPQH
TRBJ2-7 | TRBV7-2 | ASSPDRGREQY
TRBJ2-7 | TRBV10-3 | AITLGGGQVTYEQY
TRBJ1-2 | TRBV19 | ASSQTGKAWGHGYT
TRBJ1-5 | TRBV10-3 | AISESGMQGH
TRBJ1-3 | TRBV29-1 | SVITGSGNTIY
TRBJ1-4 | TRBV21-1 | ASSTWPGQGEELF
TRBJ1-1 | TRBV29-1 | SVPQTGRGTEAF